The text below deals with one TCR beta chain. Its matching antigen is unknown. The CDR3 covers 12 residues. CDR1 is ENHRY, CDR2 SYGVKD, per germline. V was pared by 6 bases and J by 2 bases, with 7 bases between. Measured with immunoSEQ multiplex PCR; TCRdb has only the in-frame clones, and not every one. Of about 32,000 clones detected, less than 90% appear once; the ten largest clones hold about 0.41%. This specimen comes from a study of STAT5B mutations in CD4+ large granular lymphocyte leukemia. Findings of the study overall: The CD4+ versus CD8+ T-LGLL clonality difference may reflect limited sample size. 8/27 top patient clones versus 2/35 control clones were TRBV06-family. No patients shared main leukemic clonotypes, though less than 30% appeared at low frequency elsewhere.

Control samples were healthy donors' buffy coats. This chain joins TRBV10-3 and TRBJ1-2; D gene uncertain. Sequencing was done on a sample of CD4+ T cells from blood buffy coats. The source of this sequence is a human donor in good health. CDR3: CAISSDNYGYTF. The CDR3 nucleotides are TGTGCCATCAGCTCCGACAACTATGGCTACACCTTC.